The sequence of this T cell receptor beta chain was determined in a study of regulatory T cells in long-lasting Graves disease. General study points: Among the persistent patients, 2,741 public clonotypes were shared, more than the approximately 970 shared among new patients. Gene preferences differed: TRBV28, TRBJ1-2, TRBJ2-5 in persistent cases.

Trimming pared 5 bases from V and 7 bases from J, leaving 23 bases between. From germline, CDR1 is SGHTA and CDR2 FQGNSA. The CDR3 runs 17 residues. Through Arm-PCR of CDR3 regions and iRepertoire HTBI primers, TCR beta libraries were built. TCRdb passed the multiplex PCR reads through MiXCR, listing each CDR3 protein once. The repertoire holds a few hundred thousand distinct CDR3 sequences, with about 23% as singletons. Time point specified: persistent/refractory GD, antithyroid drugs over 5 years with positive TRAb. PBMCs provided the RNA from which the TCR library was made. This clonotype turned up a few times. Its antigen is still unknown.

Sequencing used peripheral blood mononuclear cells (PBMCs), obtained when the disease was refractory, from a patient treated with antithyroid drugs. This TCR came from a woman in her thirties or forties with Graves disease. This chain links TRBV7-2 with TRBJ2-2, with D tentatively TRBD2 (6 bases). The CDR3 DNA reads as TGTGCCAGCAGCGTCATTCCGGGACTCAACGTCCGCGGGGAGCTGTTTTTT. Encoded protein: CASSVIPGLNVRGELFF. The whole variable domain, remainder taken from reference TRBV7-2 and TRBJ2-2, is GAGVSQSPSNKVTEKGKDVELRCDPISGHTALYWYRQSLGQGLEFLIYFQGNSAPDKSGLPSDRFSAERTGGSVSTLTIQRTQQEDSAVYLCASSVIPGLNVRGELFFGEGSRLTVL.